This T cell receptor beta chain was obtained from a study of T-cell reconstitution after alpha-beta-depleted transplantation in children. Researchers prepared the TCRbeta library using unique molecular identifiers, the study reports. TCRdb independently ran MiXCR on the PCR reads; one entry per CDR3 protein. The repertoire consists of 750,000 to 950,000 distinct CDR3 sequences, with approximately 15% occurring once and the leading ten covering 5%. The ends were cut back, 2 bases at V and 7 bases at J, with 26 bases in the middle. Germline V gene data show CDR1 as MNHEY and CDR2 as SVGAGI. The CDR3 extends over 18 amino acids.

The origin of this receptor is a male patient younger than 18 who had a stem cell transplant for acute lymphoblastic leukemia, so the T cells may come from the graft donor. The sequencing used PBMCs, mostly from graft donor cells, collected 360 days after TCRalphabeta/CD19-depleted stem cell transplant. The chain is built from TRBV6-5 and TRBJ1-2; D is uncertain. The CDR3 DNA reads TGTGCCAGCAGTTACACGGCCCTCTCCTACAGAAAACTGGGTGGCTACACCTTC. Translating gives CASSYTALSYRKLGGYTF.